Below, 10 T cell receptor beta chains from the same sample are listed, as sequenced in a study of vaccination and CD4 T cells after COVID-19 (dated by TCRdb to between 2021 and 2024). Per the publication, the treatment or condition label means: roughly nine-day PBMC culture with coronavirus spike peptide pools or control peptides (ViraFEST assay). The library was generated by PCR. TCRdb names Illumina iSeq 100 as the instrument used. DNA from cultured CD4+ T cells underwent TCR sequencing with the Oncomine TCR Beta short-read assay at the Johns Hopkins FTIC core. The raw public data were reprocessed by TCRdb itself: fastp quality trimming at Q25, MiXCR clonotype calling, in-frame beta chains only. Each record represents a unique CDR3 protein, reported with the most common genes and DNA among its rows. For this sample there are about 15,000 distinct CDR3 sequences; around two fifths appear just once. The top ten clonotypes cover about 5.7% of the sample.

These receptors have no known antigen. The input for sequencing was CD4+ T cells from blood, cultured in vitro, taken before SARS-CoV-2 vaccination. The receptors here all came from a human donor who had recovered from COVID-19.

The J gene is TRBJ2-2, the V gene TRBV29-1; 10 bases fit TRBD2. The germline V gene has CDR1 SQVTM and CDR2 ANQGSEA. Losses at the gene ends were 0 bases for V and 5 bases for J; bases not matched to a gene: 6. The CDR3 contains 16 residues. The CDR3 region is CSVEDPSGSRTGELFF. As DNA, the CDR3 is TGCAGCGTTGAAGATCCTAGCGGGAGTAGGACCGGGGAGCTGTTTTTT.

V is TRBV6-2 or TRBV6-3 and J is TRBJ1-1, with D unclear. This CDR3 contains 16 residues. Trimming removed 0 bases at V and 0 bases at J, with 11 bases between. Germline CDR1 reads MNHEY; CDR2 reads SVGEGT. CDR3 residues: CASSYSSSFLNTEAFF. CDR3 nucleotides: TGTGCCAGCAGTTACTCGTCAAGTTTCCTGAACACTGAAGCTTTCTTT.

For the CDR3, the DNA is TGTGCCAGCAGGGTACAGAGGGACATTCAGTACTTC. Its translation: CASRVQRDIQYF. The rearrangement links TRBV2 to TRBJ2-4, with D tentatively TRBD2 (5 bases). The CDR3 has 12 residues. Trimming took off 6 bases at V and 8 bases at J, with 11 bases between the two ends. Germline CDR1 and CDR2: SNHLY and FYNNEI.

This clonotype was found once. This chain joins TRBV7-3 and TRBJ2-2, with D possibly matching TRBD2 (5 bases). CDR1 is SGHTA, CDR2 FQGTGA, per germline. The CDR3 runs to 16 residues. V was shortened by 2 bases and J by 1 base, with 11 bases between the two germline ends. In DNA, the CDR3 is TGTGCCAGCAGCTTAGCGAGGGCAGGGAACACCGGGGAGCTGTTTTTT. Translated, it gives CASSLARAGNTGELFF.

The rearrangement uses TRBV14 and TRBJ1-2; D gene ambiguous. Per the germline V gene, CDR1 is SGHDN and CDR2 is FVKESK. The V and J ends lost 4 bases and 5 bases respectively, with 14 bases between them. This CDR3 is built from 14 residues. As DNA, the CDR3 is TGTGCCAGCAGCCCCAGGCTGGACGGTTATGGCTACACCTTC. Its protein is CASSPRLDGYGYTF.

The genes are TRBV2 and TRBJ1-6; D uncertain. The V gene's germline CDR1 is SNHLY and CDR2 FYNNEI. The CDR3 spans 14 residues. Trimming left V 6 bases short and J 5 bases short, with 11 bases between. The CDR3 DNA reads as TGTGCCAGCAGGCTTGACGGAGATAATTCACCCCTCCACTTT. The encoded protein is CASRLDGDNSPLHF.

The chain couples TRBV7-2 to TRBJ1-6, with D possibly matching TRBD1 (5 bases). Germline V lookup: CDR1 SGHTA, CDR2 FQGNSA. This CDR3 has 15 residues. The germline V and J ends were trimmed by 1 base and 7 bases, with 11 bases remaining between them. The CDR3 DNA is TGTGCCAGCAGCTTAGATAGGGGCCGGAATTCACCCCTCCACTTT. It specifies CASSLDRGRNSPLHF.

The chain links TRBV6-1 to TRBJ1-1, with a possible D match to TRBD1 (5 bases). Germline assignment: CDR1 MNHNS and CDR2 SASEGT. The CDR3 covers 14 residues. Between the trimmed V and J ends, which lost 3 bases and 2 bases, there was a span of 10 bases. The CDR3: CASSDQGVNTEAFF. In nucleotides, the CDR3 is TGTGCCAGCAGTGATCAGGGAGTAAACACTGAAGCTTTCTTT.

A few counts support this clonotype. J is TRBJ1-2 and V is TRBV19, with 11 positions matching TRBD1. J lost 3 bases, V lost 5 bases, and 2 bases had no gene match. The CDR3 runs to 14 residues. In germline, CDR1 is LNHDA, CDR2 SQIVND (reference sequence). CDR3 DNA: TGTGCCAGTAGTCCGGGACAGGGGGACTATGGCTACACCTTC. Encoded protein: CASSPGQGDYGYTF. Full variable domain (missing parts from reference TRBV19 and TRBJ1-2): DGGITQSPKYLFRKEGQNVTLSCEQNLNHDAMYWYRQDPGQGLRLIYYSQIVNDFQKGDIAEGYSVSREKKESFPLTVTSAQKNPTAFYLCASSPGQGDYGYTFGSGTRLTVV.

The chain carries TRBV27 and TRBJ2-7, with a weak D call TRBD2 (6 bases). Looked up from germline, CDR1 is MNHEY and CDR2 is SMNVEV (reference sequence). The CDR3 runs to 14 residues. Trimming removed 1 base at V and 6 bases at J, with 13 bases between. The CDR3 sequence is CASSLYTPRGEQYF. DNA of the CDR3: TGTGCCAGCAGTTTATACACTCCGCGGGGCGAGCAGTACTTC.